The sequence of this T cell receptor (beta chain) was determined in a study of T cells in localized non-small cell lung cancer (dated by TCRdb to the early 2020s). Notes on the research overall: T cell repertoires of about 230 early-stage NSCLC patients were analyzed, with tumors being compared against uninvolved tumor-adjacent lungs. The cohort comprised 200 to 300 treatment-naïve NSCLC patients with resected, localized lung tumors. Of the NSCLC patients, around 140 were male and approximately 97 were female, and the mean age was approximately 66 years. Broad study findings and their caveats: Uninvolved tumor-adjacent lung showed the highest T cell clonality, higher than tumor, which suggests more focused antigenic responses in the adjacent lung. Of the top 100 tumor clones, a median of roughly 60 were detected in paired uninvolved adjacent lung; under 35 were also among that lung's top 100. Longer overall survival was associated with higher T cell density in blood, whereas shorter survival was associated with higher clonality in adjacent lung. Because multi-region tumor sequencing was not performed, intratumor heterogeneity could not be ruled out. Since the design was exploratory, TCR variables were selected using unadjusted p-values with no false-discovery rate correction.

Of note for this clone: It lacks a known antigen. Base qualities were left out, and no much larger clone turns up one base away.

Clipping removes 4 bases from V and 5 bases from J, with 5 as the unmatched junction base count. CDR1 SGDLS and CDR2 YYNGEE are derived from the germline V gene. From its cysteine to its phenylalanine, the CDR3 spans 13 amino acids. Only CDR3 DNA is held: 39 bases, read in frame from base 1. Two independent pathologists confirmed that the uninvolved adjacent lung, which was taken at least 2 cm from the tumor margin, was free of atypia. At diagnosis, peripheral blood, uninvolved tumor-adjacent lung and tumor were collected and were preserved as a mix of fresh-frozen and FFPE material. TCR beta CDR3 regions were sequenced from DNA using the immunoSEQ Assay. Per the authors' processing: To compute T cell density, TCR beta template counts were normalized to usable DNA, which was estimated by amplifying housekeeping genes. Richness was estimated using the preseqR package, with extrapolation to 400,000 templates for PBMC samples and to 120,000 templates for tissue samples. Clonality was defined by subtracting Pielou's evenness from one. Tissue-enriched TCRs were identified through differential abundance testing performed on productive amino-acid clonotypes, with a minimum total count of 5 and an alpha of 0.1. The Jaccard Index and the Morisita Overlap Index were used to quantify repertoire overlap between compartments. TCR beta CDR3s were clustered by GLIPH together with public tetramer-defined viral CDR3s, and at least three viral sequences plus V-gene enrichment were required for viral motifs. TCRdb took over this immuneACCESS table, retaining in-frame rearrangements with V and J assigned. Such tables are incomplete; in checked studies, under half of the missing clones stem from an unresolved V gene, and the remainder is unexplained. That table furnishes V, J and clone size, whereas the DNA furnished D and trimming. In all, the sample holds roughly 1,500 clones, and less than 45% of those were seen once. The ten biggest clones cover about 14% of the sample.

The sequence was obtained from an older female donor with stage II squamous cell lung carcinoma. Material: normal lung tissue next to the tumor, obtained before any cancer treatment. Recombination connected TRBV9 to TRBJ2-5, and 7 bases in between align with TRBD1. The CDR3 region has the sequence CASSLGGLETQYF. The sequenced DNA: TGTGCCAGCAGCCTAGGGGGCTTGGAGACCCAGTACTTC.